The rows below give T cell receptor beta chains drawn from one sample of a study of blood T cell repertoires in COVID-19. TCRdb's table, derived via immunoSEQ multiplex PCR, lists solely in-frame clones and lacks some. The table includes hundreds of thousands of clones, 87% detected once. Sequencing was carried out using peripheral blood. The source of these receptors is a man aged 18 to 29 with active or convalescent COVID-19. Each CDR3 is given with its conserved first and last residue. The D gene is left open where the match is weak. Where a row states a size, it is once, few, many or the class of an expanded clone; other rows omit it.

j_gene,d_gene,v_gene,abundance,CDR3nt,CDR3aa
TRBJ2-7,TRBD1,TRBV4-3,.,TGCGCCAGCAGCCAAGAACGAGTACAGGGGGTCGGCGACGAGCAGTACTTC,CASSQERVQGVGDEQYF
TRBJ2-1,.,TRBV5-1,once,TGCGCCAGCGGGTACGGGGTCTACAATGAGCAGTTCTTC,CASGYGVYNEQFF
TRBJ2-3,TRBD2,TRBV15,.,TGTGCCACCAGCAGGCGAAGCGGGGGGGCCACAGATACGCAGTATTTT,CATSRRSGGATDTQYF
TRBJ1-4,.,TRBV7-9,.,TGTGCCAGCAGCGAACCGCCGGCAGGGGCCCGTGAAAAACTGTTTTTT,CASSEPPAGAREKLFF
TRBJ2-1,TRBD2,TRBV7-9,.,TGTGCCAGCAGCTTAGTGGGCGGGAGCTACAATGAGCAGTTCTTC,CASSLVGGSYNEQFF
TRBJ1-4,.,TRBV10-2,.,TGCGCCAGCAGTGAGCGGCAGGGGCCTGAAAAACTGTTTTTT,CASSERQGPEKLFF
TRBJ1-2,.,TRBV2,.,TGTGCCAGCACGTTTTTCGAAACTTATGGCTACACCTTC,CASTFFETYGYTF
TRBJ2-1,.,TRBV28,.,TGTGCCAGCAGTTTGATGAGGGTTGAGCAGTTCTTC,CASSLMRVEQFF
TRBJ2-2,TRBD1,TRBV9,.,TGTGCCAGCAGCGTGAGGGACAGGGGATGGAACACCGGGGAGCTGTTTTTT,CASSVRDRGWNTGELFF
TRBJ1-1,.,TRBV12-3/TRBV12-4,.,TGTGCCAGCAGTTCCCCCGGGGGGGTTGAAGCTTTCTTT,CASSSPGGVEAFF
TRBJ1-5,TRBD1,TRBV5-5,.,TGTGCCAGCACCCCGGACAGGGGGATAGGCAATCAGCCCCAGCATTTT,CASTPDRGIGNQPQHF
TRBJ1-2,.,TRBV28,many,TGTGCCAGCAGTATTCCGCAGGGCATCTATGGCTACACCTTC,CASSIPQGIYGYTF
TRBJ1-1,.,TRBV5-6,.,TGTGCCAGCAGCTTCGGGGTAAGCACTGAAGCTTTCTTT,CASSFGVSTEAFF
TRBJ2-1,TRBD1,TRBV15,many,TGTGCCACGCGGAGGGACAGGGAGGCCTGGGATGAGCAGTTCTTC,CATRRDREAWDEQFF
TRBJ2-2,.,TRBV4-3,once,TGCGCCAGCAGCTACCGACTGGACACCGGGGAGCTGTTTTTT,CASSYRLDTGELFF
TRBJ2-7,.,TRBV19,.,TGTGCCAGTAGTATTTTAGGGGGATCCTACGAGCAGTACTTC,CASSILGGSYEQYF
TRBJ2-1,TRBD2,TRBV4-3,.,TGCGCCAGCAGCCTCAATAGCGGGCGTCAGTTCTTC,CASSLNSGRQFF
TRBJ2-3,.,TRBV29-1,.,TGCAGCGTCCGACTGAGCACAGATACGCAGTATTTT,CSVRLSTDTQYF
TRBJ1-1,TRBD1,TRBV10-3,.,TGTGCCATCAGTGAGTCGGACAGGGTGCCTGAAGCTTTCTTT,CAISESDRVPEAFF
TRBJ2-2,TRBD2,TRBV2,.,TGTGCCAGCAGTTTTAGCGGGGGGACGAACACCGGGGAGCTGTTTTTT,CASSFSGGTNTGELFF
TRBJ2-3,.,TRBV28,once,TGTGCCAGCAGCATTCTCCCTGGGTGGCTAGCGAGTAGCACAGATACGCAGTATTTT,CASSILPGWLASSTDTQYF
TRBJ2-5,TRBD1,TRBV7-9,once,TGTGCCAGCAGCTTCTCCGGGACAGTGAAACAAGAGACCCAGTACTTC,CASSFSGTVKQETQYF
TRBJ1-1,.,TRBV15,.,TGTGCCATCAACAAACCCCCCGGGACTGAAGCTTTCTTT,CAINKPPGTEAFF
TRBJ1-2,.,TRBV10-3,.,TGTGCCATCAGTGAGGGCAGCGACTATGGCTACACCTTC,CAISEGSDYGYTF
TRBJ2-1,TRBD2,TRBV5-4,.,TGTGCCAGCAGCTTGGGCCTCGGCGGGGGGGACAATGAGCAGTTCTTC,CASSLGLGGGDNEQFF
TRBJ2-3,TRBD1,TRBV19,.,TGTGCCAGTAAAGAGACCGGGACAGGGGGCGTCGATACGCAGTATTTT,CASKETGTGGVDTQYF
TRBJ2-4,.,TRBV27,.,TGTGCCAGCAGTTTAGGTTCAGAAAACATTCAGTACTTC,CASSLGSENIQYF
TRBJ1-6,.,TRBV14,.,TGTGCCAGCAGCCAAGGGGGAGTAGGTTACGGACCCCTCCACTTT,CASSQGGVGYGPLHF
TRBJ1-4,.,TRBV7-9,.,TGTGCCAGCAGCCCCTCCCTCGGCGGGGAGAAACTGTTTTTT,CASSPSLGGEKLFF
TRBJ2-7,TRBD2,TRBV5-1,few,TGCGCCAGCAGCCCCCGGGGGGCCTACGAGCAGTACTTC,CASSPRGAYEQYF
TRBJ1-2,.,TRBV29-1,.,TGCAGCGGGGACACCGCGATATCAGGTGGCTACACCTTC,CSGDTAISGGYTF
TRBJ2-1,.,TRBV6-5,once,TGTGCCAGCACAGGTCAGGGCTCCTACAATGAGCAGTTCTTC,CASTGQGSYNEQFF
TRBJ1-4,.,TRBV15,.,TGTGCCACCATGGCGGGGGATCGGAACTTCGAAAAACTGTTTTTT,CATMAGDRNFEKLFF
TRBJ1-1,.,TRBV19,.,TGTGCCAGTAGTACCGCTCCCTTCCAGGACAGCCGTGAAGCTTTCTTT,CASSTAPFQDSREAFF
TRBJ2-3,TRBD2,TRBV4-1,.,TGCGCCAGCAGCCCGGGCCCAGCGGGAGGGAGCACAGATACGCAGTATTTT,CASSPGPAGGSTDTQYF
TRBJ2-1,TRBD2,TRBV7-9,.,TGTGCCAGCAGCTTAGACCCTACCGGGGGGAATGAGCAGTTCTTC,CASSLDPTGGNEQFF
TRBJ2-7,.,TRBV5-1,.,TGCGCCAGCAGCTTGGCCCCGAGGGCTTCCTACGAGCAGTACTTC,CASSLAPRASYEQYF
TRBJ1-5,TRBD1,TRBV18,.,TGTGCCAGCTCACCACGGACAGGGAAGGGTAATCAGCCCCAGCATTTT,CASSPRTGKGNQPQHF
TRBJ2-2,.,TRBV6-4,.,TGTGCCAGCAGTAACACATGGGGGCCCGGGGAGCTGTTTTTT,CASSNTWGPGELFF
TRBJ2-3,TRBD2,TRBV5-5,.,TGTGCCAGCAGACCGGGTGCGACTAGCGGGACTACTAGCACAGATACGCAGTATTTT,CASRPGATSGTTSTDTQYF